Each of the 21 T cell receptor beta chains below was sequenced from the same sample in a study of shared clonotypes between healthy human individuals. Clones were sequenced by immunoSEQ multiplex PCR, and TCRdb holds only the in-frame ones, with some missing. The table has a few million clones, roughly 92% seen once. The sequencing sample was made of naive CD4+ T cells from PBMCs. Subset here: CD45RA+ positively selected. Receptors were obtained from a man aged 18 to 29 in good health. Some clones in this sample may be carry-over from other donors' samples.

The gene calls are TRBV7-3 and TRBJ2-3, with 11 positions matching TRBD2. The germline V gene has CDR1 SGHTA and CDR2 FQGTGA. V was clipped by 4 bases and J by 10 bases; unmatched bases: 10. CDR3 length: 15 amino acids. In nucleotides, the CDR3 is TGTGCCAGCAGCTCCACCGGGACTAGCGGATTCCCGCAGTATTTT. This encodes CASSSTGTSGFPQYF.

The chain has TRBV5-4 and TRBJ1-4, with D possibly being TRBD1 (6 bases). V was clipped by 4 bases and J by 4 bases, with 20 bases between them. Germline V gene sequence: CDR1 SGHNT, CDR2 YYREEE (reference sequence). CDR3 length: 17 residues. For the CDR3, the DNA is TGTGCCAGCAGCCCTTCAGACGGTGGGGGCCGTAATGAAAAACTGTTTTTT. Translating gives CASSPSDGGGRNEKLFF.

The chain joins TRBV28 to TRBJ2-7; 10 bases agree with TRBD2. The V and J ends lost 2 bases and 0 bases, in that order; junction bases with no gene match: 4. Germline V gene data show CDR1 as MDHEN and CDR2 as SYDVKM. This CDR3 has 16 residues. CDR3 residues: CASSLDTSGASYEQYF. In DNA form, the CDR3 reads TGTGCCAGCAGTTTAGATACTAGCGGGGCCTCCTACGAGCAGTACTTC.

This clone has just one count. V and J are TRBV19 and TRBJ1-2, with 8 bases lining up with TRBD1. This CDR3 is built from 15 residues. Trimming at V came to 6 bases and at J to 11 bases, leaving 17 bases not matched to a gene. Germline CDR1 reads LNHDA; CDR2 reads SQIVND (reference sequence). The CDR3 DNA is TGTGCCAGTAGCGAAGCAGGGGGCGCAGCCCGGAGATACACCTTC. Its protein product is CASSEAGGAARRYTF.

The CDR3 DNA follows: TGTGCCAGCACCCTTAACTTCGACAGTCCGGGTGGCTACACCTTC. Protein: CASTLNFDSPGGYTF. This rearrangement joins TRBV6-4 to TRBJ1-2; weak D call: TRBD1 (5 bases). Germline loops: CDR1 MRHNA, CDR2 SNTAGT. The ends were cut back, 7 bases at V and 7 bases at J, with 22 bases in the middle. The CDR3 is made up of 15 amino acids.

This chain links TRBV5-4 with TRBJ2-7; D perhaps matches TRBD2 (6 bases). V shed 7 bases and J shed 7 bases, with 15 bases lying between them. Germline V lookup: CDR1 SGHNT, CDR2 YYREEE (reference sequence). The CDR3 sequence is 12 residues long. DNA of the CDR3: TGTGCCAGCTCACCATCGGGAGAAGAGCAGTACTTC. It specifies CASSPSGEEQYF.

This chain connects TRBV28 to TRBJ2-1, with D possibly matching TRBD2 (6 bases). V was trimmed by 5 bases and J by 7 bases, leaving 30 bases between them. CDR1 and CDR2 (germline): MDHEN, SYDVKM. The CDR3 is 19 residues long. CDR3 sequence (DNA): TGTGCCAGCAGTCCCTTTGGATCCTCGCGGGACCCCCTACTGAATGAGCAGTTCTTC. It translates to CASSPFGSSRDPLLNEQFF.

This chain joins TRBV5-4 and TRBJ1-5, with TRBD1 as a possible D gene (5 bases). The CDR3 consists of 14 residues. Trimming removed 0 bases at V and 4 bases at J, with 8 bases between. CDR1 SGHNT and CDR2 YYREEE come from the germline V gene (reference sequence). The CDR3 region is CASSLEGANQPQHF. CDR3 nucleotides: TGTGCCAGCAGCTTGGAAGGGGCGAATCAGCCCCAGCATTTT.

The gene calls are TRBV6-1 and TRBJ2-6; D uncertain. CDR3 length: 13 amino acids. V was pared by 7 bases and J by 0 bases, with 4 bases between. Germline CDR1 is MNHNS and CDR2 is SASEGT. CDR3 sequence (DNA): TGTGCCAGCACCAGCTCTGGGGCCAACGTCCTGACTTTC. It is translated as CASTSSGANVLTF.

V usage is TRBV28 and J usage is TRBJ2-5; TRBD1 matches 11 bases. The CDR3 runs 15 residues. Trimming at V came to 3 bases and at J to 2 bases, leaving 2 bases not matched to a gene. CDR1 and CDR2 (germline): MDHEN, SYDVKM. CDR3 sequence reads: CASSFWDRGQETQYF. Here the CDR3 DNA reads TGTGCCAGCAGTTTCTGGGACAGGGGGCAAGAGACCCAGTACTTC.

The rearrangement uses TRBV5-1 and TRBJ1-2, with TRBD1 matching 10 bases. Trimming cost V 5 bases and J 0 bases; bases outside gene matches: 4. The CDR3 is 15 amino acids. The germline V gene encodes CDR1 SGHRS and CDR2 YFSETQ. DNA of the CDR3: TGCGCCAGCAGAGAGACAGGGGGCACTAACTATGGCTACACCTTC. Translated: CASRETGGTNYGYTF.

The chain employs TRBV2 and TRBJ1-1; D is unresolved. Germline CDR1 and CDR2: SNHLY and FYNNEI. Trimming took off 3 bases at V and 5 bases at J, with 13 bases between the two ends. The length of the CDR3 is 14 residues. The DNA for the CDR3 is TGTGCCAGCAGTGAGGTACTCCCGGGGACTGAAGCTTTCTTT. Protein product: CASSEVLPGTEAFF.

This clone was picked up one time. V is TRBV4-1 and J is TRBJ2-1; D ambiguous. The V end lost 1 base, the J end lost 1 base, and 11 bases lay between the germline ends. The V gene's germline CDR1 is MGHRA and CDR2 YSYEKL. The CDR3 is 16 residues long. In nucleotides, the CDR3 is TGCGCCAGCAGCCAAGTCCCCAGTTTTTCCTACAATGAGCAGTTCTTC. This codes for CASSQVPSFSYNEQFF.

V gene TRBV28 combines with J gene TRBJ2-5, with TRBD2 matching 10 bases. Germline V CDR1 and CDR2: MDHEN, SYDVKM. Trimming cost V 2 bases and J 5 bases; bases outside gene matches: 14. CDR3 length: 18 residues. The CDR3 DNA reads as TGTGCCAGCAGTTTACGCACGTTTCGGACTAGCGGAGGGGAGACCCAGTACTTC. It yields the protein CASSLRTFRTSGGETQYF. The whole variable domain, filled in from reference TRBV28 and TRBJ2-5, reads DVKVTQSSRYLVKRTGEKVFLECVQDMDHENMFWYRQDPGLGLRLIYFSYDVKMKEKGDIPEGYSVSREKKERFSLILESASTNQTSMYLCASSLRTFRTSGGETQYFGPGTRLLVL.

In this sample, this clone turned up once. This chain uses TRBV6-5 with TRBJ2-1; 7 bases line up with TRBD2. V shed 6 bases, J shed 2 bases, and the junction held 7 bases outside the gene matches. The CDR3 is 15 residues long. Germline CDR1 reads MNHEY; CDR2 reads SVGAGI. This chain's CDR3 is CASRKTSQTYNEQFF. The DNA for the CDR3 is TGTGCCAGCAGGAAGACTAGCCAGACCTACAATGAGCAGTTCTTC.

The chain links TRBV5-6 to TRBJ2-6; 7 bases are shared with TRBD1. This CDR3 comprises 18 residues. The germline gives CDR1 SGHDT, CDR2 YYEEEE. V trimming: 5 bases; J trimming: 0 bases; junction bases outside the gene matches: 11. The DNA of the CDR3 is TGTGCCAGCAGAGCCGTGAGACAGGGATCCTCTGGGGCCAACGTCCTGACTTTC. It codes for CASRAVRQGSSGANVLTF.

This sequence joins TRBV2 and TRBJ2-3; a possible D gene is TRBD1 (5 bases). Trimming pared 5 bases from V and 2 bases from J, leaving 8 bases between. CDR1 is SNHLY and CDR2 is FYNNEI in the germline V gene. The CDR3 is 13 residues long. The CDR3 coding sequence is TGTGCCAGCAGTACGGACAACACAGATACGCAGTATTTT. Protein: CASSTDNTDTQYF.

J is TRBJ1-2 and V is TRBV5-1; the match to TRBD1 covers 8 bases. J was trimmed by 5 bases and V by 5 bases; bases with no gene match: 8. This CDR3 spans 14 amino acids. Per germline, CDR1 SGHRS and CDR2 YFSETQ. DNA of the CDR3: TGCGCCAGCAGTTACCGGACAGGGACATATGGCTACACCTTC. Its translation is CASSYRTGTYGYTF.

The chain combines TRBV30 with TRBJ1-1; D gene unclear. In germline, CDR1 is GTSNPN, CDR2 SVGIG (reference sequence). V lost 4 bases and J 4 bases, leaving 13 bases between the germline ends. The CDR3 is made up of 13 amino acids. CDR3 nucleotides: TGTGCCTGGACCCTACTTCCGGGCACTGAAGCTTTCTTT. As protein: CAWTLLPGTEAFF.

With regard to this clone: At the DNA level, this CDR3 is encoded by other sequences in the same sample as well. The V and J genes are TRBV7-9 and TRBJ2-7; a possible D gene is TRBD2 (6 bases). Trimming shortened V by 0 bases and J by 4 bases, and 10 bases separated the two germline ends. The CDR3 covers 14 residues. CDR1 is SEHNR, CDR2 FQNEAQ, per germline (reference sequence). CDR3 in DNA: TGTGCCAGCAGCTTAGCGGGAGGAGCTTACGAGCAGTACTTC. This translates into CASSLAGGAYEQYF.

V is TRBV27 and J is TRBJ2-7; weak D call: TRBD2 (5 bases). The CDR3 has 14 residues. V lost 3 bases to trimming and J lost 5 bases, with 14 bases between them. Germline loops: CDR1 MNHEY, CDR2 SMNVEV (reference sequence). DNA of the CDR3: TGTGCCAGCAGTTTTGTGGGCCTGAGGGACGAGCAGTACTTC. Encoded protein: CASSFVGLRDEQYF.